The 21 T cell receptor beta chains below come from one sample, sequenced in a study of T cell clonality in common variable immunodeficiency. Only in-frame clones appear in the TCRdb table, and some are missing; sequencing was by immunoSEQ multiplex PCR. The sample contains about 43,000 clones, none occurring once; over 2% lies in the top ten. What was sequenced was peripheral blood mononuclear cells. Source of these receptors: a person aged 18 to 75 in good health.

This clone appeared many times. The read stops 3 residues short of the end of the CDR3; the missing end is completed from the germline J gene. The chain recombines TRBV19 with TRBJ2-2, with D perhaps matching TRBD1 (6 bases). V lost 3 bases and J lost 5, with 13 bases in between. Germline-derived CDR1 and CDR2 are LNHDA and SQIVND (reference sequence). This CDR3 spans 15 amino acids. The CDR3 bases that were read are TGTGCCAGTAGTATTTCCCGGGACACTACCGGGGAG. Encoded protein: CASSISRDTTGE. The whole CDR3 sequence reads CASSISRDTTGELFF.

This clone has ten or more counts. The part of the CDR3 DNA that was read is TGTGCCAGTAGATATGCGGGGGACACCGGGGAG. It specifies CASRYAGDTGE. The whole CDR3 reads CASRYAGDTGELFF. This chain links TRBV19 with TRBJ2-2; 7 bases align to TRBD2. The read ends 3 residues before the CDR3 terminus; that terminus is restored from the germline J gene. Looked up from germline, CDR1 is LNHDA and CDR2 is SQIVND (reference sequence). V dropped 6 bases and J dropped 3; count of bases not matched to a gene: 4. This CDR3 comprises 14 residues.

This clone was observed many times. The read falls 3 residues short of the CDR3 end, and the missing part is taken from the germline J gene. V usage is TRBV19 and J usage is TRBJ1-2, with 8 bases identical to TRBD1. With 7 bases clipped from V and 4 bases from J, the junction kept 8 bases outside the gene matches. This CDR3 is 14 amino acids long. Germline lookup yields CDR1 LNHDA and CDR2 SQIVND (reference sequence). Here the CDR3 reads CASNPTGVAYGYTF. CDR3 DNA, as far as it was read: TGTGCCAGTAACCCGACAGGGGTTGCCTATGGC.

Ten or more counts support this clone. The read terminates 3 residues ahead of where the CDR3 ends, so the germline J gene completes it. The rearrangement uses TRBV5-6 and TRBJ1-2, with 7 nucleotides matching TRBD1. V was clipped by 0 bases and J by 4 bases; unmatched bases: 3. The CDR3 consists of 14 residues. Germline CDR1 SGHDT, CDR2 YYEEEE. The sequenced part of the CDR3 DNA is TGTGCCAGCAGCTTGGGACAGGGCGGCTATGGC. As protein: CASSLGQGGYG. In full, the CDR3 is CASSLGQGGYGYTF.

This clone came up a few times. The CDR3 extends 3 residues past the end of the read, so its final part is completed from the germline J gene. The rearrangement uses TRBV6-1 and TRBJ2-3; TRBD2 matches 7 bases. This CDR3 spans 15 amino acids. Germline assignment: CDR1 MNHNS and CDR2 SASEGT. The DNA read from the CDR3 is TGTGCCAGCAGTGAAGTTGGCGGGAGCAATCAGCCG. Its translation is CASSEVGGSNQP. The entire CDR3 reads CASSEVGGSNQPQYF.

This clone was found many times. The read falls 3 residues short of the CDR3 end, and the missing part is taken from the germline J gene. V is TRBV5-1 and J is TRBJ1-2, with a possible D match to TRBD1 (5 bases). V dropped 0 bases and J dropped 4 bases, with 10 bases sitting between them. Germline-derived CDR1 and CDR2 are SGHRS and YFSETQ. The CDR3 length is 14 residues. The sequenced CDR3 bases are TGCGCCAGCAGCTTGGAACAGGCTCGCTATGGC. Protein product: CASSLEQARYG. The whole CDR3 region reads CASSLEQARYGYTF.

This clone has ten or more counts. The read gets to within 3 residues of the CDR3 end, and the germline J gene fills in the rest. The chain carries TRBV5-6 and TRBJ1-2; the D is unclear. This CDR3 spans 15 amino acids. Trimming stripped 4 bases from V and 4 bases from J, with 17 bases between. The germline V gene encodes CDR1 SGHDT and CDR2 YYEEEE. CDR3 bases read: TGTGCCAGCAGCGAAGTGTCCCAGGAGGGCTATGGC. Its translation is CASSEVSQEGYG. The entire CDR3 reads CASSEVSQEGYGYTF.

This clone was found many times. With the read ending 3 residues before the CDR3 end, the germline J gene is used to fill in that end. The gene calls are TRBV10-3 and TRBJ2-7; D is perhaps TRBD2 (6 bases). This CDR3 has 12 amino acids. The V end lost 7 bases, the J end lost 2 bases, and 9 bases lay between the germline ends. Germline CDR1 is ENHRY and CDR2 is SYGVKD. The CDR3 protein is CAITSGAYEQYF. Incomplete CDR3 DNA: TGTGCCATCACGTCGGGGGCCTACGAG.

This clone has at least ten counts. The CDR3 is cut off 3 residues early in the read; its end comes from the germline J gene. The chain couples TRBV5-1 to TRBJ2-1, with D perhaps TRBD1 (6 bases). Trimming removed 2 bases at V and 5 bases at J, with 14 bases between. From germline, CDR1 is SGHRS and CDR2 YFSETQ. This CDR3 has 15 amino acids. The sequenced CDR3 bases are TGCGCCAGCAGCTTTTCCCAGGGGAACCACAATGAG. Residues: CASSFSQGNHNE. The full CDR3 is CASSFSQGNHNEQFF.

This clone has ten or more counts. Read sequence stops 3 residues before the CDR3 end, and the germline J gene provides the missing end. The chain carries TRBV7-9 and TRBJ2-5; D not resolved. Looked up from germline, CDR1 is SEHNR and CDR2 is FQNEAQ (reference sequence). CDR3 size: 13 residues. Trimming removed 2 bases from V and 2 bases from J, with 6 bases in between. The sequenced CDR3 bases are TGTGCCAGCAGCTTAACAGCACAAGAGACC. Protein product: CASSLTAQET. The CDR3, in full, reads CASSLTAQETQYF.

This clone was observed many times. The read comes to an end 3 residues before the CDR3 does, leaving the germline J gene to fill in the end. The chain combines TRBV19 with TRBJ1-3, with 9 nucleotides matching TRBD1. With V trimmed by 6 bases and J by 0 bases, 3 bases remained unmatched. The CDR3 totals 15 residues. Germline CDR1 and CDR2: LNHDA and SQIVND (reference sequence). The CDR3 bases that were read are TGTGCCAGTAGGGACAGGGGAGGCTCTGGAAACACC. It specifies CASRDRGGSGNT. The whole CDR3 is CASRDRGGSGNTIYF.

This clone was recorded many times. The part of the CDR3 DNA that was read is TGTGCCAGTAGTAACCAGGGACTAGCGGGGCCCGGGGAG. It yields the protein CASSNQGLAGPGE. The full-length CDR3 reads as CASSNQGLAGPGELFF. J is TRBJ2-2 and V is TRBV19; 13 nucleotides align to TRBD2. The CDR3 end lies 3 residues beyond the end of the read and is filled in from the germline J gene. The J segment lost 6 bases and the V segment lost 4 bases, leaving 5 bases of the junction unmatched. The CDR3 has 16 amino acids. Germline V gives CDR1 LNHDA, CDR2 SQIVND (reference sequence).

This clone has at least ten counts. The CDR3 loop reads CASSFTGLYNSPLHF. Partial CDR3 DNA: TGTGCCAGCAGCTTTACAGGCTTATATAATTCACCC. This chain joins TRBV11-2 and TRBJ1-6; D is possibly TRBD1 (5 bases). The read falls 3 residues short of the CDR3 end, and the missing part is taken from the germline J gene. The CDR3 totals 15 residues. Germline CDR1 reads SGHAT; CDR2 reads FQNNGV. Trimming shortened V by 3 bases and J by 4 bases, and 10 bases separated the two germline ends.

This clone was detected ten times or more. Read sequence stops 3 residues before the CDR3 end, and the germline J gene provides the missing end. This rearrangement joins TRBV30 to TRBJ1-3; D might be TRBD1 (5 bases). The CDR3 is 14 residues long. V shed 4 bases and J shed 0 bases, with 10 bases lying between them. The V gene's germline CDR1 is GTSNPN and CDR2 SVGIG (reference sequence). CDR3 in amino acids: CAWTDDSSGNTIYF. The DNA read from the CDR3 is TGTGCCTGGACCGACGACAGCTCTGGAAACACC.

In regard to this clone: The read finishes 3 residues shy of the CDR3 end, and the germline J gene is used to complete it. Other DNA sequences from this sample encode an identical CDR3 as well. The chain recombines TRBV19 with TRBJ1-5; 8 bases line up with TRBD1. The V segment lost 3 bases and the J segment 7 bases; nucleotides outside the gene matches: 8. Germline CDR1 is LNHDA and CDR2 is SQIVND (reference sequence). The CDR3 is 15 residues long. The CDR3 DNA, read in part, is TGTGCCAGTAGTATGGGGACAGGAGGCAGGCAGCCC. This translates into CASSMGTGGRQP. The whole CDR3 protein is CASSMGTGGRQPQHF.

In this sample, this clone turned up many times. Read sequence stops 3 residues before the CDR3 end, and the germline J gene provides the missing end. The chain carries TRBV20-1 and TRBJ2-7, with TRBD1 identical over 7 bases. This CDR3 region has 15 residues. With 0 bases clipped from V and 5 bases from J, the junction kept 10 bases outside the gene matches. CDR1 is DFQATT and CDR2 is SNEGSKA in the germline V gene (reference sequence). Incomplete CDR3 DNA: TGCAGTGCTAGAGATCTGGACAGGAGACCTGACGAG. Translated: CSARDLDRRPDE. The entire CDR3 is CSARDLDRRPDEQYF.

This clone occurred many times. The read falls 3 residues short of the CDR3 end, and the missing part is taken from the germline J gene. V is TRBV6-4 and J is TRBJ2-3; 11 positions agree with TRBD2. J lost 5 bases, V lost 4 bases, and 5 bases had no gene match. CDR3 length: 15 amino acids. CDR1 is MRHNA and CDR2 is SNTAGT in the germline V gene. The CDR3: CASSGSGGAIDTQYF. The CDR3 DNA, read in part, is TGTGCCAGCAGTGGTAGCGGGGGGGCCATAGATACG.

In this sample, this clone turned up many times. The read terminates 3 residues ahead of where the CDR3 ends, so the germline J gene completes it. V and J are TRBV12-3 or TRBV12-4 and TRBJ2-7; 7 positions agree with TRBD1. This CDR3 contains 14 residues. J lost 1 base, V lost 8 bases, and 8 bases had no gene match. Partial CDR3 DNA: TGTGCCAGCGGCACCGGGACAGTATCCTACGAG. It encodes CASGTGTVSYE. The complete CDR3 sequence is CASGTGTVSYEQYF.

This clone was recorded at least ten times. The observed sequence ends 3 residues before the CDR3 terminus, with the missing tail filled in from the germline J gene. The chain joins TRBV10-3 to TRBJ2-3; 8 bases line up with TRBD2. Germline V gene sequence: CDR1 ENHRY, CDR2 SYGVKD. This CDR3 is built from 15 residues. The V segment lost 6 bases and the J segment 0 bases; nucleotides outside the gene matches: 5. The part of the CDR3 DNA that was read is TGTGCCATCAGCCTTCTAGCGGGCAGCACAGATACG. It encodes CAISLLAGSTDT. The whole CDR3 sequence is CAISLLAGSTDTQYF.

A remark on this clone: Read coverage stops 3 residues before the CDR3 terminus; the germline J gene supplies the remainder. The rearrangement joins TRBV18 to TRBJ2-7, with D uncertain. CDR1 and CDR2 (germline): KGHSH, LQKENI. This CDR3 contains 13 residues. V shed 3 bases and J shed 6 bases, with 12 bases lying between them. The DNA read from the CDR3 is TGTGCCAGCTCACCCCTCCCTACTGTCGAG. This translates into CASSPLPTVE. The full CDR3 reads CASSPLPTVEQYF.

This clone was seen at least ten times. The read falls 3 residues short of the CDR3 end, and the missing part is taken from the germline J gene. J is TRBJ1-1 and V is TRBV5-1; 9 bases line up with TRBD1. This CDR3 spans 15 amino acids. Germline CDR1 reads SGHRS; CDR2 reads YFSETQ. J was trimmed by 4 bases and V by 0 bases; bases with no gene match: 4. The CDR3 DNA, read in part, is TGCGCCAGCAGCTTGGAACAGGGGGCCTTCACTGAA. The encoded protein is CASSLEQGAFTE. The whole CDR3 sequence is CASSLEQGAFTEAFF. Drawing the rest from reference TRBV5-1 and TRBJ1-1, the complete variable domain is KAGVTQTPRYLIKTRGQQVTLSCSPISGHRSVSWYQQTPGQGLQFLFEYFSETQRNKGNFPGRFSGRQFSNSRSEMNVSTLELGDSALYLCASSLEQGAFTEAFFGQGTRLTVV.